This T cell receptor beta chain was identified in a study of T cells in Graves' hyperthyroidism and ophthalmopathy. Study-level points and caveats: Among thyroid clonotypes expanded above 0.001, most also appeared in blood.

This clonotype was counted ten times or more. Its target is unknown. The investigators amplified TCR beta CDR3 regions from RNA transcripts. When the TCR CDR3 underwent first-round RT-PCR, the HTBI primer set was used. MiXCR, applied by TCRdb to the multiplex PCR reads, yields one record per CDR3 protein. This sample has some 560,000 distinct CDR3 sequences, with around 15% found just once. Germline V gene lookup returns CDR1 MDHEN and CDR2 SYDVKM. The CDR3 spans 15 residues. With 6 bases removed from V and 0 bases from J, the gap between germline ends came to 11 bases. The specimen sequenced was blood. This chain connects TRBV28 to TRBJ2-2; the D gene is possibly TRBD2 (6 bases). The TCR comes from a woman in her 40s with Graves' hyperthyroidism. CDR3 protein: CASSDGLSNTGELFF. The CDR3 coding sequence is TGTGCCAGCAGCGATGGACTATCGAACACCGGGGAGCTGTTTTTT.